The 7 T cell receptor beta chains given below trace back to one sample, sequenced in a study of CD8 T cells in ankylosing spondylitis. Study-level points and caveats: Characteristic of ankylosing spondylitis blood, it appeared, was a TCR beta motif comprising fewer than 10 highly homologous variants.

What these receptors recognize is not known. A single record per CDR3 protein comes from TCRdb applying MiXCR to the 5' RACE reads. The sample includes more than 250,000 distinct CDR3 sequences, roughly 8% of them seen just once. The sample consisted of blood, either unsorted or a sorted T cell fraction (not recorded which). The receptors stem from a male donor with ankylosing spondylitis.

The chain joins TRBV5-1 to TRBJ1-5; 9 positions match TRBD1. This CDR3 comprises 16 residues. The V and J ends lost 4 bases and 7 bases, in that order; junction bases with no gene match: 12. CDR1 and CDR2 (germline): SGHRS, YFSETQ. CDR3 residues: CASSLDGTGLPQPQHF. CDR3 sequence (DNA): TGCGCCAGCAGCCTGGACGGGACAGGGCTCCCCCAGCCCCAGCATTTT. The complete variable domain, with remaining parts taken from reference TRBV5-1 and TRBJ1-5, reads KAGVTQTPRYLIKTRGQQVTLSCSPISGHRSVSWYQQTPGQGLQFLFEYFSETQRNKGNFPGRFSGRQFSNSRSEMNVSTLELGDSALYLCASSLDGTGLPQPQHFGDGTRLSIL.

This clonotype was observed at least ten times. The V gene is TRBV5-1, the J gene TRBJ2-2, with D tentatively TRBD1 (5 bases). Trimming shortened V by 4 bases and J by 2 bases, and 12 bases separated the two germline ends. There are 15 residues in the CDR3. Looked up from germline, CDR1 is SGHRS and CDR2 is YFSETQ. The CDR3 protein is CASSIDRSNTGELFF. The CDR3 coding sequence is TGCGCCAGCAGCATAGACAGATCTAACACCGGGGAGCTGTTTTTT.

This CDR3 is CASRNRPAATNEKLFF. CDR3 in DNA: TGTGCCAGCAGGAACCGTCCCGCTGCAACTAATGAAAAACTGTTTTTT. The rearrangement links TRBV6-1 to TRBJ1-4; unclear D gene. This CDR3 spans 16 amino acids. Per germline, CDR1 MNHNS and CDR2 SASEGT. Trimming removed 6 bases at V and 0 bases at J, with 14 bases between.

The rearrangement joins TRBV27 to TRBJ2-7; 12 nucleotides agree with TRBD2. J was trimmed by 0 bases and V by 3 bases; bases with no gene match: 3. This CDR3 has 16 residues. Germline assignment: CDR1 MNHEY and CDR2 SMNVEV (reference sequence). Here the CDR3 DNA reads TGTGCCAGCAGTTTGGCTAGCGGGAGGGTCTCCTACGAGCAGTACTTC. Its translation: CASSLASGRVSYEQYF.

V usage is TRBV28 and J usage is TRBJ2-3; 10 bases fit TRBD2. Germline trimming cut 7 bases from V and 8 bases from J; bases unmatched to any gene: 6. The germline CDR1 and CDR2 sequences are MDHEN and SYDVKM. This CDR3 contains 13 residues. The CDR3 bases are TGTGCCAGCAAGGCTAGCGGGAGCGGTACGCAGTATTTT. Translation gives CASKASGSGTQYF.

The genes are TRBV11-1 and TRBJ2-1; 11 bases line up with TRBD2. Per germline, CDR1 SGHAT and CDR2 FQDESV (reference sequence). The CDR3 runs to 18 residues. The V and J ends lost 4 bases and 6 bases, in that order; junction bases with no gene match: 14. The CDR3 loop is CASSYLAGGPTTVNEQFF. CDR3 nucleotide sequence: TGTGCCAGCAGCTACCTAGCGGGAGGCCCCACAACCGTCAATGAGCAGTTCTTC.

This clonotype was detected ten times or more. The V and J genes are TRBV7-2 and TRBJ2-7, with D maybe TRBD1 (6 bases). Germline CDR1 SGHTA, CDR2 FQGNSA. This CDR3 contains 13 residues. Between the trimmed V and J ends, which lost 7 bases and 3 bases, there was a span of 13 bases. The DNA of the CDR3 is TGTGCCAGCACTTTCCCAGGGGTCTACGAGCAGTACTTC. This codes for CASTFPGVYEQYF.